This TCR beta chain was identified in a study of identical twins. Study-wide findings and caveats: The abundant beta clonotypes from cord blood had fewer insertions, and memory repertoires had none of this.

The V end lost 0 bases, the J end lost 9 bases, and 15 bases lay between the germline ends. The CDR3 spans 15 residues. CDR1 and CDR2 (germline): SEHNR, FQNEAQ (reference sequence). The sample holds a few counts of this clonotype. No antigen is known for it. Through template switching, a universal primer site was introduced, and the cDNA contained unique molecular identifiers. TCRdb passed the 5' RACE reads through MiXCR, listing each CDR3 protein once. The data contain some 240,000 distinct CDR3 sequences, roughly a tenth of them singletons. This clonotype was sampled from a man in his fifties or sixties in good health. The material sequenced was memory T cells sorted from blood. This sequence joins TRBV7-9 and TRBJ2-1; D unresolved. CDR3 DNA: TGTGCCAGCAGCTTAGCGGGGTTTGGGTCCGGTGAGCAGTTCTTC. Residues: CASSLAGFGSGEQFF.